One sample yielded the 28 T cell receptor beta chains listed below, sequenced in a study of T-cell memory formation after mild COVID-19. TCRdb re-analysed the 5' RACE reads in MiXCR, keeping a single row per CDR3 protein. The sample lists 150,000 to 200,000 distinct CDR3 sequences, around 16% seen once, with about 1.9% in the top ten. The sequenced sample was PBMCs or a T cell subset sorted from them (not recorded which). The receptors were gathered from an adult woman who had mild COVID-19 (a few samples of this study predate the infection). Cell type and time point are not known.

This clonotype occurred a few times. V is TRBV7-8 and J is TRBJ2-1; TRBD1 aligns across 9 bases. The CDR3 has 13 amino acids. The germline gives CDR1 SGHVS, CDR2 FQNEAQ. V gave up 4 bases and J gave up 10 bases; unmatched junction bases: 5. CDR3 protein: CASSSTGTGEQFF. CDR3 sequence (DNA): TGTGCCAGCAGCTCAACCGGGACAGGGGAGCAGTTCTTC.

The chain has TRBV6-2 or TRBV6-3 and TRBJ2-7; TRBD2 matches at 8 bases. Germline-derived CDR1 and CDR2 are MNHEY and SVGEGT. The J segment lost 2 bases and the V segment lost 0 bases, leaving 3 bases of the junction unmatched. There are 15 residues in the CDR3. Here the CDR3 reads CASSYSPGGPYEQYF. The DNA of the CDR3 is TGTGCCAGCAGTTACTCGCCGGGAGGGCCCTACGAGCAGTACTTC.

The sample holds a few counts of this clonotype. The rearrangement joins TRBV21-1 to TRBJ2-7; the D segment call TRBD1 is taken from the table without a DNA check. TRBV21-1 counts as a pseudogene. The CDR3 has 14 amino acids. CDR3 sequence: CASSGQDRGQVQYF. CDR3 DNA: TGTGCCAGCAGCGGTCAGGACAGGGGGCAGGTGCAGTACTTC.

In this sample, this clonotype turned up a few times. V is TRBV15 and J is TRBJ2-6; D remains unclear. The V end was cut by 5 bases, the J end by 0 bases, with 5 bases between. Looked up from germline, CDR1 is LNHNV and CDR2 is YYDKDF (reference sequence). The CDR3 contains 14 residues. The CDR3 DNA is TGTGCCACCAGCGAGTACTCTGGGGCCAACGTCCTGACTTTC. The encoded protein is CATSEYSGANVLTF.

This clonotype turned up a few times. V gene TRBV7-3 combines with J gene TRBJ2-1; D is unresolved. This CDR3 has 15 amino acids. Germline CDR1 and CDR2: SGHTA and FQGTGA. The V end was cut by 5 bases, the J end by 7 bases, with 18 bases between. CDR3 nucleotide sequence: TGTGCCAGCAGCCCCACACGAAGTCTAAGGAATGAGCAGTTCTTC. This gives the protein CASSPTRSLRNEQFF.

The rearrangement joins TRBV12-3 or TRBV12-4 to TRBJ2-3; 10 nucleotides match TRBD2. Losses at the gene ends were 10 bases for V and 2 bases for J; bases not matched to a gene: 3. There are 13 residues in the CDR3. CDR3 DNA sequence: TGTGCCAACAGCGGGGGGGCCACAGATACGCAGTATTTT. This codes for CANSGGATDTQYF.

The chain carries TRBV12-3 or TRBV12-4 and TRBJ2-1; possibly TRBD2 for D (6 bases). The CDR3 is 14 amino acids. Between the trimmed V and J ends, which lost 3 bases and 8 bases, there was a span of 14 bases. This CDR3 reads CASSFPPSVDEQFF. CDR3 nucleotides: TGTGCCAGCAGTTTCCCCCCTAGCGTCGATGAGCAGTTCTTC.

This clonotype was detected ten times or more. The rearrangement links TRBV5-1 to TRBJ2-7; D call uncertain. The germline V gene has CDR1 SGHRS and CDR2 YFSETQ. The CDR3 runs 12 residues. Trimming pared 4 bases from V and 6 bases from J, leaving 11 bases between. The CDR3 sequence: CASSLGEGEQYF. CDR3 DNA: TGCGCCAGCAGCCTTGGGGAAGGCGAGCAGTACTTC. The full variable domain, rest sourced from reference TRBV5-1 and TRBJ2-7, is KAGVTQTPRYLIKTRGQQVTLSCSPISGHRSVSWYQQTPGQGLQFLFEYFSETQRNKGNFPGRFSGRQFSNSRSEMNVSTLELGDSALYLCASSLGEGEQYFGPGTRLTVT.

The V and J genes are TRBV5-5 and TRBJ2-2; TRBD1 aligns across 7 bases. CDR3 length: 15 residues. From germline, CDR1 is SGHKS and CDR2 YYEKEE (reference sequence). Trimming took 2 bases from V and 3 from J; bases not matched to a gene: 4. Written as DNA, the CDR3 is TGTGCCAGCAGCTTTCGGCAGGGGGACACCGGGGAGCTGTTTTTT. Its protein is CASSFRQGDTGELFF.

This clonotype was found a few times. The chain couples TRBV7-9 to TRBJ2-3, with a possible D match to TRBD2 (6 bases). Trimming took off 9 bases at V and 3 bases at J, with 13 bases between the two ends. There are 13 residues in the CDR3. CDR1 is SEHNR, CDR2 FQNEAQ, per germline (reference sequence). The CDR3 DNA reads TGTGCCAGTGGGCAGGGAGGAACAGATACGCAGTATTTT. It is translated as CASGQGGTDTQYF.

The sample holds many counts of this clonotype. The rearrangement joins TRBV7-8 to TRBJ1-1; D is unclear. Deletions cut 1 base from V and 11 bases from J, with 14 bases between. The CDR3 covers 13 residues. Germline loops: CDR1 SGHVS, CDR2 FQNEAQ. Here the CDR3 DNA reads TGTGCCAGCAGCTTAGAGTATCAACACCGCGCTTTCTTT. It codes for CASSLEYQHRAFF.

This clonotype has a handful of counts. The V and J genes are TRBV4-1 and TRBJ2-7; D is possibly TRBD2 (6 bases). The germline CDR1 and CDR2 sequences are MGHRA and YSYEKL. The CDR3 extends over 15 amino acids. V lost 4 bases to trimming and J lost 5 bases, with 18 bases between them. The CDR3 bases are TGCGCCAGCAGCCCTCAGACTAGTTATTCTAACGAGCAGTACTTC. Protein product: CASSPQTSYSNEQYF.

The chain employs TRBV7-2 and TRBJ2-1; no clear D gene. The length of the CDR3 is 15 residues. Germline lookup yields CDR1 SGHTA and CDR2 FQGNSA. The V end was cut by 5 bases, the J end by 5 bases, with 16 bases between. As DNA, the CDR3 is TGTGCCAGCAGCCCCTCCAGGACCCTCAACAATGAGCAGTTCTTC. This encodes CASSPSRTLNNEQFF.

This clonotype has just a few counts. An end of the junction does not agree with germline; a read error may underlie this. This rearrangement joins TRBV6-4 to TRBJ1-5; D uncertain. Per the germline V gene, CDR1 is MRHNA and CDR2 is SNTAGT. The CDR3 spans 10 residues. The CDR3 DNA sequence: TGTGCCAGCAGTTTGCCCTCACCGGATTTT. As protein: CASSLPSPDF.

This clonotype was detected only a few times. The J gene is TRBJ1-1, the V gene TRBV12-3 or TRBV12-4, with TRBD1 matching 7 bases. CDR3 length: 15 amino acids. Unmatched junction bases numbered 11, after V lost 6 bases and J lost 4 bases. The CDR3 reads CASSRDRVGGTEAFF. The DNA of the CDR3 is TGTGCCAGCAGCCGCGACAGGGTAGGAGGCACTGAAGCTTTCTTT.

This clonotype was picked up a small number of times. The gene calls are TRBV6-2 or TRBV6-3 and TRBJ1-1; D is possibly TRBD1 (5 bases). V was cut by 6 bases and J by 8 bases, with 16 bases left in between. This CDR3 region has 13 residues. The germline gives CDR1 MNHEY, CDR2 SVGEGT. In DNA form, the CDR3 reads TGTGCCAGCAGCCCGGGGATCGGGGCGGAAGCTTTCTTT. Translated, it gives CASSPGIGAEAFF.

This clonotype was seen a handful of times. The gene calls are TRBV5-1 and TRBJ1-1; D is uncertain. V was trimmed by 5 bases and J by 1 base, leaving 12 bases between them. The germline V gene encodes CDR1 SGHRS and CDR2 YFSETQ. The CDR3 contains 14 residues. The CDR3 DNA sequence: TGCGCCAGCAGTCATATCCAGCAGAACACTGAAGCTTTCTTT. It specifies CASSHIQQNTEAFF.

The chain couples TRBV5-1 to TRBJ1-1; D is unresolved. Trimming pared 4 bases from V and 7 bases from J, leaving 11 bases between. The germline V gene has CDR1 SGHRS and CDR2 YFSETQ. The CDR3 contains 12 residues. For the CDR3, the DNA is TGCGCCAGCAGCCGGATGGGGTTTGAAGCTTTCTTT. Translating it yields CASSRMGFEAFF. Combining the CDR3 with reference TRBV5-1 and TRBJ1-1 gives the whole variable domain KAGVTQTPRYLIKTRGQQVTLSCSPISGHRSVSWYQQTPGQGLQFLFEYFSETQRNKGNFPGRFSGRQFSNSRSEMNVSTLELGDSALYLCASSRMGFEAFFGQGTRLTVV.

This clonotype was found a few times. The chain couples TRBV19 to TRBJ1-1; weak D call: TRBD1 (5 bases). Germline CDR1 and CDR2: LNHDA and SQIVND (reference sequence). The CDR3 totals 11 residues. The ends were cut back, 6 bases at V and 13 bases at J, with 15 bases in the middle. The CDR3, as DNA: TGTGCCAGTAGCTGGTTTTGGGGGGGTTTCTTT. It codes for CASSWFWGGFF.

This clonotype has a handful of counts. The J gene is TRBJ1-2, the V gene TRBV6-1, with D maybe TRBD1 (5 bases). V lost 0 bases, J lost 2 bases, and 16 bases lay in between. The CDR3 is 17 amino acids. CDR1 MNHNS and CDR2 SASEGT come from the germline V gene. The CDR3 reads CASSEALWGPGNYGYTF. The CDR3 region has the DNA TGTGCCAGCAGTGAAGCGCTATGGGGACCCGGGAACTATGGCTACACCTTC.

This clonotype was seen just once. The gene calls are TRBV12-3 or TRBV12-4 and TRBJ2-7; D gene unclear. The CDR3 is 14 residues long. V was cut by 4 bases and J by 0 bases, with 10 bases left in between. The CDR3 loop reads CASSSKTFSYEQYF. Written as DNA, the CDR3 is TGTGCCAGCAGTTCCAAGACATTCTCCTACGAGCAGTACTTC.

The chain recombines TRBV7-2 with TRBJ2-5; D assignment may be TRBD1 or TRBD2 (6 bases each). CDR1 is SGHTA, CDR2 FQGNSA, per germline. This CDR3 is built from 14 residues. Trimming shortened V by 5 bases and J by 1 base, and 11 bases separated the two germline ends. DNA of the CDR3: TGTGCCAGCAGCCGGGGGCGCCTCCAAGAGACCCAGTACTTC. Its protein product is CASSRGRLQETQYF. Complete variable domain (other parts from reference TRBV7-2 and TRBJ2-5): GAGVSQSPSNKVTEKGKDVELRCDPISGHTALYWYRQSLGQGLEFLIYFQGNSAPDKSGLPSDRFSAERTGGSVSTLTIQRTQQEDSAVYLCASSRGRLQETQYFGPGTRLLVL.

This clonotype was seen a few times. The chain couples TRBV11-3 to TRBJ2-1, with 9 positions matching TRBD2. V lost 5 bases and J lost 9; bases outside the gene matches: 8. The CDR3 spans 14 residues. Germline V gene data show CDR1 as SGHNT and CDR2 as YENEEA. This CDR3 reads CASSPQGLAGEQFF. The CDR3 nucleotides read TGTGCCAGCAGCCCACAGGGACTAGCTGGTGAGCAGTTCTTC.

This chain joins TRBV6-1 and TRBJ2-7; TRBD1 aligns across 7 bases. The CDR3 is 15 amino acids. Germline V lookup: CDR1 MNHNS, CDR2 SASEGT. V was pared by 1 base and J by 2 bases, with 5 bases of the junction left unmatched. CDR3 nucleotide sequence: TGTGCCAGCAGTGAAGGACCCGGACAGGCCTACGAGCAGTACTTC. As protein: CASSEGPGQAYEQYF.

This clonotype was picked up many times. The J gene is TRBJ2-5, the V gene TRBV12-3 or TRBV12-4, with D possibly TRBD1 on 6 matching bases. The CDR3 loop spans 14 amino acids. The V gene lost 5 bases and the J gene lost 5 bases, with 15 bases spanning the gap. The CDR3 DNA is TGTGCCAGCAGTCGACAGGCGGCGACGGAGACCCAGTACTTC. Translated, it gives CASSRQAATETQYF.

This clonotype was found a few times. The chain carries TRBV5-1 and TRBJ1-2; D is unresolved. The germline V and J ends were trimmed by 4 bases and 1 base, with 8 bases remaining between them. From germline, CDR1 is SGHRS and CDR2 YFSETQ. The CDR3 consists of 13 residues. The CDR3 DNA reads TGCGCCAGCAGCCGTGACGATAACTATGGCTACACCTTC. Translated, it gives CASSRDDNYGYTF.

This clonotype has only a few counts. The chain recombines TRBV4-3 with TRBJ2-1; 7 nucleotides align to TRBD2. Germline CDR1 LGHNA, CDR2 YSLEER. Unmatched junction bases numbered 7, after V lost 1 base and J lost 7 bases. The CDR3 spans 15 residues. CDR3 in amino acids: CASSQGHSGLNEQFF. CDR3 nucleotides: TGCGCCAGCAGCCAAGGACATAGCGGGTTGAATGAGCAGTTCTTC.

This clonotype showed up just a few times. The chain couples TRBV5-1 to TRBJ1-1; D is uncertain. Per the germline V gene, CDR1 is SGHRS and CDR2 is YFSETQ. The CDR3 loop spans 16 amino acids. V dropped 4 bases and J dropped 0 bases, with 16 bases sitting between them. The CDR3 reads CASSPKLTEVNTEAFF. The CDR3 DNA reads TGCGCCAGCAGCCCGAAACTAACAGAAGTGAACACTGAAGCTTTCTTT.